What follows are 6 T cell receptor beta chains derived from one specimen sequenced in a study of T cell repertoires in cytomegalovirus infection. Using its own MiXCR run on the reads, TCRdb lists one record per CDR3 protein. The sample has over 300,000 distinct CDR3 sequences, roughly 16% seen once. Sequences were obtained from PBMCs. Source of these receptors: a human donor in good health (CMV status not recorded). Some clones in this sample may be carry-over from other donors' samples.

This chain links TRBV6-1 with TRBJ2-7; 10 bases fit TRBD2. CDR1 is MNHNS, CDR2 SASEGT, per germline. This CDR3 region has 15 residues. The trim removed 3 bases at V and 3 bases at J, leaving 5 bases unmatched. CDR3 amino acids: CASSDTSGGDYEQYF. DNA of the CDR3: TGTGCCAGCAGTGATACCAGCGGGGGGGACTACGAGCAGTACTTC.

The V and J genes are TRBV12-3 or TRBV12-4 and TRBJ1-6, with D unclear. The CDR3 runs to 12 residues. Trimming removed 1 base from V and 11 bases from J, with 6 bases in between. The CDR3 coding sequence is TGTGCCAGCAGTTTAGGGACGCCACCCCTCCACTTT. The encoded protein is CASSLGTPPLHF.

The gene calls are TRBV15 and TRBJ2-3; 10 bases match TRBD1. With 4 bases clipped from V and 3 bases from J, the junction kept 4 bases outside the gene matches. This CDR3 has 15 amino acids. The germline V gene has CDR1 LNHNV and CDR2 YYDKDF (reference sequence). The CDR3 nucleotides read TGTGCCACCAGCAAAGGGGACAGGGGAACAGATACGCAGTATTTT. This codes for CATSKGDRGTDTQYF.

In this sample, this clonotype turned up a few times. This chain connects TRBV4-3 to TRBJ1-2, with a tentative D call TRBD1 (5 bases). The CDR3 has 16 residues. The V and J ends lost 1 base and 4 bases respectively, with 16 bases between them. Germline V gene data show CDR1 as LGHNA and CDR2 as YSLEER. As DNA, the CDR3 is TGCGCCAGCAGCCAAGTGTACCCCGGACAAAGCTATGGCTACACCTTC. Residues: CASSQVYPGQSYGYTF.

The CDR3 reads CASSEDRVEEQETQYF. Written as DNA, the CDR3 is TGTGCCAGCAGTGAGGACAGGGTTGAGGAACAAGAGACCCAGTACTTC. V and J are TRBV6-1 and TRBJ2-5; 8 nucleotides agree with TRBD1. Germline V gene data show CDR1 as MNHNS and CDR2 as SASEGT. CDR3 length: 16 residues. V lost 3 bases, J lost 2 bases, and 8 bases stayed unmatched.

The sample holds a few counts of this clonotype. The chain carries TRBV6-2 or TRBV6-3 and TRBJ2-4; D is possibly TRBD1 (5 bases). CDR1 and CDR2 (germline): MNHEY, SVGEGT. The CDR3 covers 14 residues. V shed 4 bases and J shed 6 bases, with 13 bases lying between them. The CDR3 sequence is CASSSLSDRNIQYF. The CDR3 nucleotides read TGTGCCAGCAGTTCACTATCTGACAGAAACATTCAGTACTTC.